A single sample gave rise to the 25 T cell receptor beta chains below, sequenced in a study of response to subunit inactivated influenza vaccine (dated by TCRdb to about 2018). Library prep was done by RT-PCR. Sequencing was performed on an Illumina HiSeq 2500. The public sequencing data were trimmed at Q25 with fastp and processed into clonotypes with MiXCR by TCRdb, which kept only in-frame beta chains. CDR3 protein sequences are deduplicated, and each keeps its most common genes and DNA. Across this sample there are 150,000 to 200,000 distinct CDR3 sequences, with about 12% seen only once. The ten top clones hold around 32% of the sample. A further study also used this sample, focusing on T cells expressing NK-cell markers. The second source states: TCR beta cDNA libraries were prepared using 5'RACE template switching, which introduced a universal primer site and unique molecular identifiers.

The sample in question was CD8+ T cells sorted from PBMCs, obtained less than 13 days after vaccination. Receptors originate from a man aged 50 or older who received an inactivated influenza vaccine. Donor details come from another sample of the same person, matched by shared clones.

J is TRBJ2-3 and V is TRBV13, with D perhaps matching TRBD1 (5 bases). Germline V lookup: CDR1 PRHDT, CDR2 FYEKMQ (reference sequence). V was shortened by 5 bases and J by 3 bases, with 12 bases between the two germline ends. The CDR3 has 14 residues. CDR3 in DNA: TGTGCCAGCAGCCAGGTTCAGGGTACAGATACGCAGTATTTT. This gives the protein CASSQVQGTDTQYF.

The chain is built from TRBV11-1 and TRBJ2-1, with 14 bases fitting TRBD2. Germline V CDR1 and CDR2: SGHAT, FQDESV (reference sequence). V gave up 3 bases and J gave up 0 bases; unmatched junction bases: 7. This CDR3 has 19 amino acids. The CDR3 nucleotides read TGTGCCAGCAGCTTCGGACTAGCGGGAGGCCGGAGCTCCTACAATGAGCAGTTCTTC. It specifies CASSFGLAGGRSSYNEQFF. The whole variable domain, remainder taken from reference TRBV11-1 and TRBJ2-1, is EAEVAQSPRYKITEKSQAVAFWCDPISGHATLYWYRQILGQGPELLVQFQDESVVDDSQLPKDRFSAERLKGVDSTLKIQPAELGDSAMYLCASSFGLAGGRSSYNEQFFGPGTRLTVL.

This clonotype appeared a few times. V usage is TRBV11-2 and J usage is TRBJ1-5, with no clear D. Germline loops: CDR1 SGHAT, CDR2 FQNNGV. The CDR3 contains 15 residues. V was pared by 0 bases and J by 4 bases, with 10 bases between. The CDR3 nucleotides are TGTGCCAGCAGCTTAGAAGGGAAAAAAAATCAGCCCCAGCATTTT. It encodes CASSLEGKKNQPQHF.

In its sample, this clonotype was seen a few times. DNA of the CDR3: TGTGCCAGCAGCCCGGGTCTCAGCGACCAAGAGACCCAGTACTTC. Encoded protein: CASSPGLSDQETQYF. The V gene is TRBV3-1, the J gene TRBJ2-5; D not certain. This CDR3 is built from 15 residues. Per germline, CDR1 LGHDT and CDR2 YNNKEL (reference sequence). V was trimmed by 4 bases and J by 0 bases, leaving 12 bases between them.

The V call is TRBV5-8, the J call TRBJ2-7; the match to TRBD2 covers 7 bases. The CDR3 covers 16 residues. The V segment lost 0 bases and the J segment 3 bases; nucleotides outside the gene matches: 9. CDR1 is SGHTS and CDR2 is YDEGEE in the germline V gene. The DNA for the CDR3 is TGTGCCAGCAGCTTGGCCCCGCGACTAGCAGACTACGAGCAGTACTTC. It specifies CASSLAPRLADYEQYF.

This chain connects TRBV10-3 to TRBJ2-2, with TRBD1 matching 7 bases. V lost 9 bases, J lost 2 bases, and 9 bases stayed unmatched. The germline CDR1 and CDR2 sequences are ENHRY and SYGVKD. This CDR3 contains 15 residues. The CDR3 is CAMVDRLDNTGELFF. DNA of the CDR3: TGTGCCATGGTGGACAGGTTGGATAACACCGGGGAGCTGTTTTTT.

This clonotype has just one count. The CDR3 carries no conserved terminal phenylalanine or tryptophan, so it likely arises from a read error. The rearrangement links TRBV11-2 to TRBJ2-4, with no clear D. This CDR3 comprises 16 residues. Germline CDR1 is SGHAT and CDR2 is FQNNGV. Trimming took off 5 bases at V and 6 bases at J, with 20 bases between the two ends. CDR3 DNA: TGTGCCAGCAGCCCCGTGGTCTGGCTTAAAGGAAACATTCAGTACATC. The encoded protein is CASSPVVWLKGNIQYI.

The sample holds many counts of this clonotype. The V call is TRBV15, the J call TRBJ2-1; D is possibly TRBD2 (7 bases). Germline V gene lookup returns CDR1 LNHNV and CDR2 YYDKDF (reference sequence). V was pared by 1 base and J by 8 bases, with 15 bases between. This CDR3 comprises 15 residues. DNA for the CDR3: TGTGCCACCAGCAGAGGTGGGGGGGCGCAGGATGAGCAGTTCTTC. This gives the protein CATSRGGGAQDEQFF.

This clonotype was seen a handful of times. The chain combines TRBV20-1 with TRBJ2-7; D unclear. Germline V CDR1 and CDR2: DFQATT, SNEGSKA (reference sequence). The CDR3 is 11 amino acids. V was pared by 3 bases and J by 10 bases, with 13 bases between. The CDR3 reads CSARVTLEQYF. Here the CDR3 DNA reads TGCAGTGCTAGGGTCACGTTGGAACAGTACTTC.

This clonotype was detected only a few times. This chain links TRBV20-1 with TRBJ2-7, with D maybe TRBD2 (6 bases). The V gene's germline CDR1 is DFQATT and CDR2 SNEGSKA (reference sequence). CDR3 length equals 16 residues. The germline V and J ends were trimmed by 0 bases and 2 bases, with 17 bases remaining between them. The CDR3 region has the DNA TGCAGTGCTAGAGATCTAGGAGGGACTGGAGCCTACGAGCAGTACTTC. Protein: CSARDLGGTGAYEQYF.

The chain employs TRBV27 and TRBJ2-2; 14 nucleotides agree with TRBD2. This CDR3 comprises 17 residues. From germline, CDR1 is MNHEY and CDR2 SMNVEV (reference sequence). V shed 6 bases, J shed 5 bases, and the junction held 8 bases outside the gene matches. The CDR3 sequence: CASSIGLAGGETGELFF. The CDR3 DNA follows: TGTGCCAGCAGCATAGGACTAGCGGGGGGTGAAACCGGGGAGCTGTTTTTT.

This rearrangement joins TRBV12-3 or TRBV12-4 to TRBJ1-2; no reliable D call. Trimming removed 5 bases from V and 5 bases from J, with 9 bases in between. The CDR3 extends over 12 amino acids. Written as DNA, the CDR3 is TGTGCCAGCAGTCCGCACAAGTATGGCTACACCTTC. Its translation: CASSPHKYGYTF.

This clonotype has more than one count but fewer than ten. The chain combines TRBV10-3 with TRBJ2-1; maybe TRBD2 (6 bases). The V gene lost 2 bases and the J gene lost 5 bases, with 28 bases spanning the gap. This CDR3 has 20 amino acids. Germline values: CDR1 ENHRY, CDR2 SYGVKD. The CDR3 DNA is TGTGCCATCAGTGAGCCGTCTCTAGCAAGCGGGTCGGGTGAACACAATGAGCAGTTCTTC. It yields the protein CAISEPSLASGSGEHNEQFF.

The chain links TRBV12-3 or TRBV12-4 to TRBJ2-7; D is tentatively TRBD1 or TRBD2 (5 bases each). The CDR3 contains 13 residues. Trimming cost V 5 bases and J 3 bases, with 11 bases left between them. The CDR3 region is CASSPGPYYEQYF. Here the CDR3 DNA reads TGTGCCAGCAGTCCGGGACCGTACTACGAGCAGTACTTC.

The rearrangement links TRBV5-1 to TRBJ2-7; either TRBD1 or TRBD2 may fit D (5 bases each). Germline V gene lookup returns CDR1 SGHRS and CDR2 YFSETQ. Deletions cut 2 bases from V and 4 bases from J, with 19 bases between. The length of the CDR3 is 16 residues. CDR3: CASSLDVGLGGYEQYF. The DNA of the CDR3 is TGCGCCAGCAGCTTAGACGTGGGGCTCGGAGGATACGAGCAGTACTTC.

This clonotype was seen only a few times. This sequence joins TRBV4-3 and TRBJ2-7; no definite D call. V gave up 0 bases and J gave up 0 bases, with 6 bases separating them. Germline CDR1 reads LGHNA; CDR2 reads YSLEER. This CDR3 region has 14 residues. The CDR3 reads CASSQDDISYEQYF. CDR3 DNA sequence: TGCGCCAGCAGCCAAGACGACATCTCCTACGAGCAGTACTTC.

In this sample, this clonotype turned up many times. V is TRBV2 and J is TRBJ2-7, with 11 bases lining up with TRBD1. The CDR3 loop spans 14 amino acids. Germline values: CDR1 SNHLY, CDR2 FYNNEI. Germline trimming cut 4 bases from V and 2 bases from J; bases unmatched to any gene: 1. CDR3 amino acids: CASSGTGGAYEQYF. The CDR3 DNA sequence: TGTGCCAGCAGTGGGACAGGGGGCGCCTACGAGCAGTACTTC.

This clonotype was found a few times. This CDR3 reads CASSPVSPGEEWETQYF. The CDR3 region has the DNA TGTGCCAGCAGCCCAGTGTCCCCGGGAGAAGAATGGGAGACCCAGTACTTC. The rearrangement joins TRBV3-1 to TRBJ2-5, with D tentatively TRBD2 (6 bases). The CDR3 sequence is 17 residues long. Deletions cut 4 bases from V and 5 bases from J, with 23 bases between. Germline V gives CDR1 LGHDT, CDR2 YNNKEL (reference sequence).

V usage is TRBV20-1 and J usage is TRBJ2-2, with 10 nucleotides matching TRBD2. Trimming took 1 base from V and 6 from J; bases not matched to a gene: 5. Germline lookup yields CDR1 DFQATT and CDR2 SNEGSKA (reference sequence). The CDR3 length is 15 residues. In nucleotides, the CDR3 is TGCAGTGCTAGAGGGGCTAGCGGGAGTGCCGGGGAGCTGTTTTTT. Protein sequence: CSARGASGSAGELFF.

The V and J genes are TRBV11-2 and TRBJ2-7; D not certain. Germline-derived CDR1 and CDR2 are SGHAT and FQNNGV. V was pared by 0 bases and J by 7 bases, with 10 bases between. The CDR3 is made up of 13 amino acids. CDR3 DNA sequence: TGTGCCAGCAGCTTAGAACGGGTGGAGGAGCAGTACTTC. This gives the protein CASSLERVEEQYF.

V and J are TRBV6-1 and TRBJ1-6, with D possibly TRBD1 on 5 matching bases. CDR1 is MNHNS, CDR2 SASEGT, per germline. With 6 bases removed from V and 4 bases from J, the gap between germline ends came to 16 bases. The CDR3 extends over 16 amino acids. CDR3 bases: TGTGCCAGCAGCCCCCGGGGGGAGAAATATAATTCACCCCTCCACTTT. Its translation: CASSPRGEKYNSPLHF.

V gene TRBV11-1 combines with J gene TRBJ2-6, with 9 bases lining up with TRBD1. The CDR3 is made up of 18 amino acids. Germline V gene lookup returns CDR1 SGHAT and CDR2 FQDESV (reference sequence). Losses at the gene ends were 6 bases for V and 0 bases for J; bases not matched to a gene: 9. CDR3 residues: CASSTRDREFSGANVLTF. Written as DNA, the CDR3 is TGTGCCAGCAGTACCAGGGACAGGGAGTTCTCTGGGGCCAACGTCCTGACTTTC.

The DNA for the CDR3 is TGTGCCAGCAGCTCCAGGACGTATGAGCAGTTCTTC. It codes for CASSSRTYEQFF. The chain is built from TRBV7-2 and TRBJ2-1; D remains unclear. V was trimmed by 4 bases and J by 8 bases, leaving 9 bases between them. Germline-derived CDR1 and CDR2 are SGHTA and FQGNSA. The CDR3 consists of 12 residues.

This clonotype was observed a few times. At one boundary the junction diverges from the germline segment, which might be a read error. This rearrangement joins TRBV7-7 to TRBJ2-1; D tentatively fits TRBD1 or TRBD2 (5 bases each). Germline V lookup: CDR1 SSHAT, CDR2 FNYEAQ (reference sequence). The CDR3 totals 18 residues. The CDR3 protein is CASSLAVTGTDIYNEQFF. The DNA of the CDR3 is TGTGCTAGCAGCTTAGCCGTAACCGGGACGGATATATACAATGAGCAGTTCTTC.

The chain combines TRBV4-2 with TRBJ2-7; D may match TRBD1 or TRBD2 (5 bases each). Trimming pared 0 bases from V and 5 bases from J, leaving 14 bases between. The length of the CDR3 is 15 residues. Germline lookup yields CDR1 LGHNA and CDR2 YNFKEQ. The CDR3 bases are TGTGCCAGCAGCCAAGAGAAAGTGGGGACCCACGAGCAGTACTTC. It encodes CASSQEKVGTHEQYF.